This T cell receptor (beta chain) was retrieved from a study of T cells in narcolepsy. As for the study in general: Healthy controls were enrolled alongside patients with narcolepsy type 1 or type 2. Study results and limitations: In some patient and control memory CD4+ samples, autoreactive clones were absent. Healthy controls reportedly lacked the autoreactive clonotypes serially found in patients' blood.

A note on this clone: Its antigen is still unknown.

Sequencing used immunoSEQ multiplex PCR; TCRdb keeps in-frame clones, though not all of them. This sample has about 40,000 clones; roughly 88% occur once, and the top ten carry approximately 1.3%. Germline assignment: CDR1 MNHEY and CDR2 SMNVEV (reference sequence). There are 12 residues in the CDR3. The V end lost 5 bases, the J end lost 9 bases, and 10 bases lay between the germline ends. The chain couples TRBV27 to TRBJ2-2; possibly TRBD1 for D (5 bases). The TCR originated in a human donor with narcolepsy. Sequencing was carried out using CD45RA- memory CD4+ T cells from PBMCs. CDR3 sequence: CASSKQERELFF. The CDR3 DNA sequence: TGTGCCAGCAGTAAACAGGAGCGGGAGCTGTTTTTT.